The rows below give T cell receptor beta chains drawn from one sample of a study of blood T cell repertoires in COVID-19. Method: immunoSEQ multiplex PCR; TCRdb's copy keeps in-frame clones and lacks some. The sample holds some 99,000 clones, around 75% seen once. Specimen: peripheral blood. These receptors were collected from a man in his 70s with acute or convalescent COVID-19. The CDR3 runs from the conserved cysteine through the conserved F or W. The order of the fields is D gene, CDR3 length, clone size, V gene, J gene, CDR3 protein, CDR3 DNA. The D gene is left open where the match is weak. Not all rows give a size; the values are once, few, many and, for expanded clones, a class.

>-|12|-|TRBV28|TRBJ1-1
CASGYMNTEAFF
TGTGCCAGCGGTTACATGAACACTGAAGCTTTCTTT
>TRBD2|15|-|TRBV6-5|TRBJ2-1
CASSYEASGINEQFF
TGTGCCAGCAGTTACGAGGCTAGCGGGATAAATGAGCAGTTCTTC
>TRBD1|17|-|TRBV28|TRBJ1-4
CASSLPGLTGRGEKLFF
TGTGCCAGCAGTTTACCAGGCCTGACAGGGAGAGGTGAAAAACTGTTTTTT
>TRBD1|13|few|TRBV3-1/TRBV3-2|TRBJ1-2
CASSPDRFGGYTF
TGTGCCAGCAGCCCGGACAGGTTTGGTGGCTACACCTTC
>-|16|-|TRBV7-2|TRBJ2-2
CASSLGRAANTGELFF
TGTGCCAGCAGCTTAGGGCGGGCCGCGAACACCGGGGAGCTGTTTTTT
>TRBD1|14|-|TRBV25-1|TRBJ2-1
CASSVTGGYNEQFF
TGTGCCAGCAGCGTGACAGGGGGCTACAATGAGCAGTTCTTC
>-|15|-|TRBV27|TRBJ1-1
CASSIRTAIGTEAFF
TGTGCCAGCAGTATTAGGACAGCTATAGGCACTGAAGCTTTCTTT
>TRBD1|15|-|TRBV5-1|TRBJ2-1
CASTLLGQGLHEQFF
TGCGCCAGCACCCTGTTAGGACAGGGTTTGCATGAGCAGTTCTTC
>-|15|-|TRBV7-6|TRBJ1-4
CASSLGGLLNEKLFF
TGTGCCAGCAGCTTAGGGGGACTGCTAAATGAAAAACTGTTTTTT
>TRBD1|14|-|TRBV27|TRBJ1-5
CASSPTGWNQPQHF
TGTGCCAGCAGTCCGACAGGGTGGAATCAGCCCCAGCATTTT
>TRBD1|15|-|TRBV24-1|TRBJ1-1
CATSPQGAGETEAFF
TGTGCCACCAGTCCCCAGGGGGCTGGGGAAACTGAAGCTTTCTTT
>-|14|-|TRBV5-1|TRBJ2-5
CASSLEGNLETQYF
TGCGCCAGCAGCTTGGAGGGGAATTTGGAGACCCAGTACTTC
>TRBD2|15|once|TRBV7-2|TRBJ2-1
CASSPTSGTYNEQFF
TGTGCCAGCAGCCCGACTAGCGGAACCTACAATGAGCAGTTCTTC
>-|15|-|TRBV7-2|TRBJ1-1
CASSDFVRMNTEAFF
TGTGCCAGCAGCGACTTTGTCCGGATGAACACTGAAGCTTTCTTT
>-|14|few|TRBV19|TRBJ2-7
CASSIWQGSYEQYF
TGTGCCAGTAGTATCTGGCAGGGATCCTACGAGCAGTACTTC
>TRBD2|19|-|TRBV3-1/TRBV3-2|TRBJ2-1
CASSPEGLAGASSYNEQFF
TGTGCCAGCAGCCCGGAGGGACTAGCGGGCGCGAGCTCCTACAATGAGCAGTTCTTC
>-|14|-|TRBV5-5|TRBJ2-7
CASSLFVGTYEQYF
TGTGCCAGCAGCTTGTTTGTCGGGACTTACGAGCAGTACTTC
>-|15|-|TRBV7-2|TRBJ2-2
CASSSRQGSTGELFF
TGTGCCAGCAGCTCCCGGCAGGGAAGTACCGGGGAGCTGTTTTTT
>-|17|once|TRBV18|TRBJ1-3
CASSSSLLQGGGNTIYF
TGTGCCAGCTCATCAAGTCTTTTACAGGGCGGTGGAAACACCATATATTTT
>TRBD2|16|-|TRBV6-5|TRBJ2-7
CASSSPPSGRIYEQYF
TGTGCCAGCAGTTCCCCCCCAAGCGGGAGGATCTACGAGCAGTACTTC
>TRBD2|16|-|TRBV3-1/TRBV3-2|TRBJ2-2
CASSHGLAGYTGELFF
TGTGCCAGCAGCCACGGACTAGCGGGATACACCGGGGAGCTGTTTTTT
>-|12|-|TRBV7-7|TRBJ2-5
CASSLVGETQYF
TGTGCTAGCAGCTTAGTCGGAGAGACCCAGTACTTC
>-|16|once|TRBV27|TRBJ1-1
CASSQWLNPSNTEAFF
TGTGCCAGCAGCCAGTGGTTAAACCCGTCCAACACTGAAGCTTTCTTT
>-|14|-|TRBV14|TRBJ2-2
CASSRDTNTGELFF
TGTGCCAGCAGCCGGGACACTAACACCGGGGAGCTGTTTTTT
>TRBD1|13|-|TRBV19|TRBJ2-5
CATRRQQGKTQYF
TGTGCCACCAGGCGGCAACAGGGGAAGACCCAGTACTTC
>TRBD1|15|once|TRBV25-1|TRBJ1-1
CASSAPDRGNTEAFF
TGTGCCAGCAGTGCACCCGACAGGGGGAACACTGAAGCTTTCTTT
>TRBD1|16|once|TRBV18|TRBJ2-7
CASSPNRDSTTYEQYF
TGTGCCAGCTCACCGAACCGGGACAGTACTACCTACGAGCAGTACTTC
>TRBD1|12|once|TRBV19|TRBJ1-1
CASSPNRGEAFF
TGTGCCAGTAGTCCTAACAGGGGTGAAGCTTTCTTT
>TRBD2|15|few|TRBV30|TRBJ2-1
CAWRSWLAGYNEQFF
TGTGCCTGGAGGTCTTGGCTAGCGGGCTACAATGAGCAGTTCTTC
>TRBD1|13|-|TRBV6-1|TRBJ2-7
CASQGTASYEQYF
TGTGCCAGCCAGGGGACAGCATCCTACGAGCAGTACTTC
>TRBD1|15|-|TRBV28|TRBJ1-5
CASSSPQGGNQPQHF
TGTGCCAGCAGTTCCCCCCAGGGGGGAAATCAGCCCCAGCATTTT
>TRBD2|19|-|TRBV11-2|TRBJ2-1
CASSWPSGPKDSSYNEQFF
TGTGCCAGCAGCTGGCCTAGCGGCCCGAAGGACTCCTCCTACAATGAGCAGTTCTTC
>-|17|-|TRBV5-1|TRBJ2-5
CASSRGQGGGTGETQYF
TGCGCCAGCAGCCGCGGACAGGGCGGGGGGACAGGGGAGACCCAGTACTTC